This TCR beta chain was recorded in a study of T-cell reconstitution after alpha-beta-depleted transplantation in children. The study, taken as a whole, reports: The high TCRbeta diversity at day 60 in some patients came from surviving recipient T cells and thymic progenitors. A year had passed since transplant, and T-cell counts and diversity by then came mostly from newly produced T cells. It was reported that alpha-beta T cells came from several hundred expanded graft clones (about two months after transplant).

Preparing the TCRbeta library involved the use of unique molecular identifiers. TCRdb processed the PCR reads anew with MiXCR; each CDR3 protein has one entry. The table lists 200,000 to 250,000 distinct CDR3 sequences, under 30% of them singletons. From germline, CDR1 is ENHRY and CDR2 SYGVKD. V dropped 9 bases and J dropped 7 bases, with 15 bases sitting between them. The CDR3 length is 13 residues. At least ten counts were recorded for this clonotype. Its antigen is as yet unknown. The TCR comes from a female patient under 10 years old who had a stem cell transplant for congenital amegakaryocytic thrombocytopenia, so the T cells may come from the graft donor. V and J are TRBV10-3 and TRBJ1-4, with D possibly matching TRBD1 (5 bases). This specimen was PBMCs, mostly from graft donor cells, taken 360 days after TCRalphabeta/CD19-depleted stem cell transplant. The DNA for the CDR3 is TGTGCCATTGGTCCGGGACTCGGTGAAAAACTGTTTTTT. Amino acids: CAIGPGLGEKLFF.